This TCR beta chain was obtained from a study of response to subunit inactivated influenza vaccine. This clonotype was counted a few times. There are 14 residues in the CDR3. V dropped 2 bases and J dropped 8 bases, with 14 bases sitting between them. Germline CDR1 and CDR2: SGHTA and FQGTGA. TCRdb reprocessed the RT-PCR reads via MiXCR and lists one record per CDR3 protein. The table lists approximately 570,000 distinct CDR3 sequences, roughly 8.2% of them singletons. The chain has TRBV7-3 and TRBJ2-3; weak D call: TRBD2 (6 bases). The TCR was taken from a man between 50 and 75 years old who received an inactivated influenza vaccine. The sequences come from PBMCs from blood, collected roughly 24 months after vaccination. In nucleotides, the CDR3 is TGTGCCAGCAGCTTAGACGGGAGTACGGCTACGCAGTATTTT. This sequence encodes CASSLDGSTATQYF.